Listed below are T cell receptor beta chains from one sample, sequenced in a study of T cell responses to AZD1222 COVID-19 vaccine. The table came from immunoSEQ multiplex PCR; TCRdb's copy has only in-frame clones and leaves some out. This sample has some 130,000 clones, with roughly nine tenths found just once. The source material was peripheral blood, sampled on day 0 of AZD1222 vaccination. The receptors stem from an adult in good health. Each CDR3 is given with its conserved first and last residue. A D gene is named only where the DNA matches it firmly. Size tells how often a clone was seen (once, few, many) or the class of an expanded clone, and some rows leave it out.

-	-	TRBV27	TRBJ1-1	TGTGCCAGCAGTCCAAGGACGGTGAACACTGAAGCTTTCTTT	CASSPRTVNTEAFF
-	TRBD1	TRBV3-1/TRBV3-2	TRBJ1-2	TGTGCCAGCAGCCAGTTAGGGGGCTCTAGCTATGGCTACACCTTC	CASSQLGGSSYGYTF
few	TRBD1	TRBV27	TRBJ2-7	TGTGCCAGCAGACAAACAGGGGATCTCTACGAGCAGTACTTC	CASRQTGDLYEQYF
-	-	TRBV19	TRBJ1-1	TGTGCCAGTTTCCATCACGGCGCTGAAGCTTTCTTT	CASFHHGAEAFF
-	-	TRBV25-1	TRBJ1-5	TGTGCCAGCAGTGAAGTTGTGGGCAGAAAAACCCAGCCCCAGCATTTT	CASSEVVGRKTQPQHF
-	TRBD1	TRBV5-1	TRBJ1-1	TGCGCCAGCAGCTTGCAGGGGGCTGTGGACACTGAAGCTTTCTTT	CASSLQGAVDTEAFF
-	-	TRBV6-5	TRBJ1-1	TGTGCCAGCAGTTACTCCGGCAGGCCGAACACTGAAGCTTTCTTT	CASSYSGRPNTEAFF
-	-	TRBV5-6	TRBJ1-5	TGTGCCAGCAGCTGGGGGTACAATAATCAGCCCCAGCATTTT	CASSWGYNNQPQHF
-	TRBD2	TRBV5-4	TRBJ2-2	TGTGCCAGCAGCCCGACTAGCTCGGGCACCGGGGAGCTGTTTTTT	CASSPTSSGTGELFF
-	-	TRBV29-1	TRBJ1-2	TGCAGCGTTGACGCCCCGGGCACCGCGAGGTATGGCTACACCTTC	CSVDAPGTARYGYTF
-	-	TRBV6-2/TRBV6-3	TRBJ2-1	TGTGCCAGCAGTTACGGCTACAATGAGCAGTTCTTC	CASSYGYNEQFF
-	TRBD1	TRBV4-1	TRBJ2-7	TGCGCCAGCAGTCCGGGACAGCTAGAGCAGTACTTC	CASSPGQLEQYF
-	-	TRBV7-2	TRBJ1-2	TGTGCCAGCAGCTTTCGGGGGGTGTTTGGGGACTATGGCTACACCTTC	CASSFRGVFGDYGYTF
-	-	TRBV2	TRBJ2-1	TGTGCCAGCAGGGGGCAGGGGCAGCCTAATGAGCAGTTCTTC	CASRGQGQPNEQFF
-	-	TRBV5-6	TRBJ1-6	TGTGCCAGCAGCTTGAATGGCCAGGGTGGTTCACCCCTCCACTTT	CASSLNGQGGSPLHF
-	-	TRBV7-8	TRBJ1-4	TGTGCCAGCAGCGAGCGGGCCTTTTTTGAGGAACTGTTTTTT	CASSERAFFEELFF